Each of the 27 T cell receptor beta chains below was sequenced from the same sample in a study of blood T cell repertoires in COVID-19. Generated by immunoSEQ multiplex PCR, the TCRdb table keeps only in-frame clones and is missing some. The sample records tens of thousands of clones, under 95% being singletons. The sequenced sample consisted of peripheral blood. The receptors were sampled from a human donor in a cohort sampled during active COVID-19.

The V gene is TRBV4-3, the J gene TRBJ1-1; D remains unclear. Germline V gene data show CDR1 as LGHNA and CDR2 as YSLEER. The germline V and J ends were trimmed by 0 bases and 1 base, with 6 bases remaining between them. There are 14 residues in the CDR3. CDR3 sequence reads: CASSQEFGNTEAFF. CDR3 nucleotide sequence: TGCGCCAGCAGCCAAGAATTCGGGAACACTGAAGCTTTCTTT.

V and J are TRBV20-1 and TRBJ2-7; 10 bases align to TRBD2. Germline CDR1 and CDR2: DFQATT and SNEGSKA (reference sequence). CDR3 length: 14 amino acids. Trimming cost V 3 bases and J 5 bases; bases outside gene matches: 7. CDR3 protein: CSASTGTSAHEQYF. In DNA, the CDR3 is TGCAGTGCTAGTACCGGGACTAGCGCCCACGAGCAGTACTTC.

This clone was recorded once. The V call is TRBV5-1, the J call TRBJ2-3, with 8 bases that match TRBD1. The CDR3 spans 16 residues. V lost 0 bases, J lost 5 bases, and 8 bases stayed unmatched. Looked up from germline, CDR1 is SGHRS and CDR2 is YFSETQ. The chain's CDR3 is CASSLVGQGVLDTQYF. The CDR3 DNA is TGCGCCAGCAGCTTGGTCGGACAGGGTGTTCTAGATACGCAGTATTTT.

This chain connects TRBV7-2 to TRBJ2-7; a weak D match, TRBD1 (6 bases). The germline CDR1 and CDR2 sequences are SGHTA and FQGNSA. Trimming stripped 4 bases from V and 3 bases from J, with 10 bases between. This CDR3 has 13 residues. CDR3 residues: CASSSGVGYEQYF. CDR3 DNA: TGTGCCAGCAGCTCAGGGGTGGGCTACGAGCAGTACTTC.

The chain has TRBV27 and TRBJ1-2, with D maybe TRBD1 (5 bases). The CDR3 length is 14 residues. Looked up from germline, CDR1 is MNHEY and CDR2 is SMNVEV (reference sequence). V lost 5 bases to trimming and J lost 3 bases, with 13 bases between them. CDR3 in DNA: TGTGCCAGCAGTCCCTTTGCGGGGGACTATGGCTACACCTTC. The encoded protein is CASSPFAGDYGYTF.

This clone was observed a few times. The gene calls are TRBV5-1 and TRBJ1-1; D is undetermined. Trimming pared 1 base from V and 6 bases from J, leaving 13 bases between. The CDR3 is made up of 14 amino acids. Per the germline V gene, CDR1 is SGHRS and CDR2 is YFSETQ. The CDR3 sequence: CASSLRVGGAEAFF. CDR3 nucleotides: TGCGCCAGCAGCTTGAGGGTTGGAGGCGCTGAAGCTTTCTTT.

The chain recombines TRBV27 with TRBJ2-2; 9 bases agree with TRBD1. With 3 bases clipped from V and 10 bases from J, the junction kept 6 bases outside the gene matches. The CDR3 consists of 14 residues. CDR1 MNHEY and CDR2 SMNVEV come from the germline V gene (reference sequence). The CDR3 region has the DNA TGTGCCAGCAGTTTGATACAGGGGGCGCTGGAGCTGTTTTTT. This codes for CASSLIQGALELFF.

The gene calls are TRBV6-5 and TRBJ2-5; a weak D match, TRBD2 (6 bases). The V end lost 5 bases, the J end lost 5 bases, and 15 bases lay between the germline ends. Germline CDR1 is MNHEY and CDR2 is SVGAGI. The CDR3 covers 14 residues. CDR3 sequence: CASSRQIGGETQYF. The CDR3 DNA reads as TGTGCCAGCAGTCGACAGATTGGAGGGGAGACCCAGTACTTC.

The rearrangement uses TRBV7-9 and TRBJ2-2; tentatively, D is TRBD1 (6 bases). Trimming removed 5 bases at V and 6 bases at J, with 22 bases between. The CDR3 extends over 17 amino acids. In germline, CDR1 is SEHNR, CDR2 FQNEAQ (reference sequence). The CDR3 reads CASSKTTGAEGAGELFF. The CDR3 DNA follows: TGTGCCAGCAGCAAAACCACCGGGGCCGAGGGGGCCGGGGAGCTGTTTTTT.

This clone was detected only a few times. V and J are TRBV6-6 and TRBJ1-1; 7 bases are a match to TRBD1. After removal of 2 bases from V and 7 bases from J, the junction contained 13 bases not matched to a gene. CDR1 is MNHNY and CDR2 is SVGAGI in the germline V gene (reference sequence). The CDR3 loop spans 16 amino acids. CDR3 amino acids: CASSYGSTGQSGEAFF. In nucleotides, the CDR3 is TGTGCCAGCAGTTACGGTTCCACGGGACAGTCAGGTGAAGCTTTCTTT.

The CDR3 DNA is TGTGCCAGTAGTGTACAGGGGAACTACGAGCAGTACTTC. Its protein product is CASSVQGNYEQYF. V and J are TRBV19 and TRBJ2-7; 7 bases agree with TRBD1. V shed 5 bases and J 3 bases; nucleotides not matched to a gene: 4. The CDR3 runs to 13 residues. Germline V gives CDR1 LNHDA, CDR2 SQIVND (reference sequence).

The CDR3 nucleotides are TGTGCCAGTAGTTTACAGGGGATTCTCGACGAGCAGTACTTC. It specifies CASSLQGILDEQYF. The chain has TRBV19 and TRBJ2-7, with TRBD1 matching over 7 bases. CDR1 is LNHDA and CDR2 is SQIVND in the germline V gene (reference sequence). The J segment lost 5 bases and the V segment lost 5 bases, leaving 9 bases of the junction unmatched. The CDR3 consists of 14 residues.

The V gene is TRBV11-2, the J gene TRBJ2-5; D possibly corresponds to TRBD2 (6 bases). Germline V lookup: CDR1 SGHAT, CDR2 FQNNGV. V was shortened by 1 base and J by 4 bases, with 13 bases between the two germline ends. The CDR3 sequence is 15 residues long. Here the CDR3 reads CASSLVRWGVETQYF. The CDR3, as DNA: TGTGCCAGCAGCTTAGTGCGATGGGGGGTAGAGACCCAGTACTTC. The variable domain in full, with the rest retrieved from reference TRBV11-2 and TRBJ2-5, is EAGVAQSPRYKIIEKRQSVAFWCNPISGHATLYWYQQILGQGPKLLIQFQNNGVVDDSQLPKDRFSAERLKGVDSTLKIQPAKLEDSAVYLCASSLVRWGVETQYFGPGTRLLVL.

This clone was observed a few times. The chain links TRBV10-1 to TRBJ1-5, with D perhaps TRBD1 (5 bases). The germline V and J ends were trimmed by 3 bases and 2 bases, with 5 bases remaining between them. Germline assignment: CDR1 WNHNN and CDR2 SYGVQD (reference sequence). The CDR3 has 13 residues. The CDR3 reads CASSEQGNQPQHF. CDR3 in DNA: TGCGCCAGCAGTGAACAGGGCAATCAGCCCCAGCATTTT.

V is TRBV7-9 and J is TRBJ1-1; TRBD1 matches 7 bases. V lost 7 bases to trimming and J lost 6 bases; unmatched junction nucleotides: 11. Looked up from germline, CDR1 is SEHNR and CDR2 is FQNEAQ (reference sequence). There are 14 residues in the CDR3. CDR3 protein: CASIGRQGGAEAFF. CDR3 DNA sequence: TGTGCCAGCATCGGTCGACAGGGAGGAGCTGAAGCTTTCTTT.

This rearrangement joins TRBV9 to TRBJ1-5, with D uncertain. The V end was cut by 4 bases, the J end by 2 bases, with 13 bases between. The CDR3 is 15 amino acids. Germline CDR1 and CDR2: SGDLS and YYNGEE. The CDR3, as DNA: TGTGCCAGCAGCAGTAGAGGCCACCGCAATCAGCCCCAGCATTTT. Amino acids: CASSSRGHRNQPQHF.

In DNA form, the CDR3 reads TGTGCCAGCAGTGAACAAAGGACCCGGGGTTCACCCCTCCACTTT. This sequence encodes CASSEQRTRGSPLHF. V and J are TRBV2 and TRBJ1-6; no reliable D call. This CDR3 has 15 amino acids. The germline CDR1 and CDR2 sequences are SNHLY and FYNNEI. Trimming cost V 2 bases and J 9 bases, with 14 bases left between them.

The CDR3 spells CASSRDRGLQPQHF. The CDR3 region has the DNA TGTGCCAGCTCACGGGACAGGGGGCTTCAGCCCCAGCATTTT. The V and J genes are TRBV18 and TRBJ1-5, with 12 bases aligning to TRBD1. Per the germline V gene, CDR1 is KGHSH and CDR2 is LQKENI. The ends lost 4 bases at V and 6 bases at J; junction bases unmatched: 1. This CDR3 is 14 amino acids long.

This rearrangement joins TRBV5-6 to TRBJ1-1, with TRBD1 matching over 8 bases. The germline V gene has CDR1 SGHDT and CDR2 YYEEEE. Losses at the gene ends were 6 bases for V and 7 bases for J; bases not matched to a gene: 14. CDR3 length equals 15 residues. The CDR3 sequence is CASTDLLDREGEAFF. CDR3 sequence (DNA): TGTGCCAGCACCGATCTCCTGGACAGGGAGGGTGAAGCTTTCTTT.

The chain has TRBV9 and TRBJ1-6, with a possible D match to TRBD1 (6 bases). Trimming removed 0 bases from V and 5 bases from J, with 9 bases in between. This CDR3 spans 15 amino acids. Per germline, CDR1 SGDLS and CDR2 YYNGEE. The CDR3 DNA follows: TGTGCCAGCAGCGTAGCGACAGGTCATAATTCACCCCTCCACTTT. It codes for CASSVATGHNSPLHF.

This chain connects TRBV2 to TRBJ2-1; a weak D match, TRBD1 (7 bases). The CDR3 consists of 17 residues. Germline CDR1 SNHLY, CDR2 FYNNEI. V lost 1 base and J 2 bases, leaving 15 bases between the germline ends. CDR3 sequence reads: CASSEDGGTAAYNEQFF. The DNA for the CDR3 is TGTGCCAGCAGTGAAGATGGGGGGACAGCCGCCTACAATGAGCAGTTCTTC. Full variable domain (remainder filled in from reference TRBV2 and TRBJ2-1): EPEVTQTPSHQVTQMGQEVILRCVPISNHLYFYWYRQILGQKVEFLVSFYNNEISEKSEIFDDQFSVERPDGSNFTLKIRSTKLEDSAMYFCASSEDGGTAAYNEQFFGPGTRLTVL.

The gene calls are TRBV19 and TRBJ2-5, with TRBD2 as a possible D gene (5 bases). The germline V and J ends were trimmed by 4 bases and 5 bases, with 14 bases remaining between them. The germline gives CDR1 LNHDA, CDR2 SQIVND (reference sequence). The CDR3 is made up of 14 amino acids. The CDR3 is CASSTGVGLETQYF. The CDR3 DNA follows: TGTGCCAGTAGTACCGGGGTCGGCCTGGAGACCCAGTACTTC. Full variable domain (outside the CDR3, taken from reference TRBV19 and TRBJ2-5): DGGITQSPKYLFRKEGQNVTLSCEQNLNHDAMYWYRQDPGQGLRLIYYSQIVNDFQKGDIAEGYSVSREKKESFPLTVTSAQKNPTAFYLCASSTGVGLETQYFGPGTRLLVL.

The rearrangement joins TRBV7-2 to TRBJ1-3, with 7 bases matching TRBD1. The CDR3 covers 16 residues. Trimming cost V 0 bases and J 4 bases; bases outside gene matches: 6. From germline, CDR1 is SGHTA and CDR2 FQGNSA. The CDR3 loop is CASSLAGGWSGNTIYF. The DNA of the CDR3 is TGTGCCAGCAGCTTAGCAGGGGGCTGGTCGGGAAACACCATATATTTT.

The chain combines TRBV10-3 with TRBJ1-4, with 7 bases aligning to TRBD1. Germline CDR1 is ENHRY and CDR2 is SYGVKD. The trim removed 10 bases at V and 6 bases at J, leaving 14 bases unmatched. The CDR3 has 15 amino acids. CDR3 protein: CATGGEGAGDEKLFF. The CDR3 nucleotides are TGTGCCACTGGTGGTGAGGGGGCTGGTGATGAAAAACTGTTTTTT.

In its sample, this clone was seen a few times. J is TRBJ2-1 and V is TRBV5-8, with 8 bases fitting TRBD1. CDR3 length equals 15 residues. V shed 4 bases and J 5 bases; nucleotides not matched to a gene: 8. Germline lookup yields CDR1 SGHTS and CDR2 YDEGEE. The CDR3 DNA is TGTGCCAGCAGCCGGCGCGGACAGGGAAACAATGAGCAGTTCTTC. It translates to CASSRRGQGNNEQFF.

The chain couples TRBV5-4 to TRBJ1-4; the D is unclear. This CDR3 is 14 amino acids long. The V and J ends lost 0 bases and 2 bases respectively, with 5 bases between them. The germline V gene encodes CDR1 SGHNT and CDR2 YYREEE (reference sequence). CDR3 DNA sequence: TGTGCCAGCAGCTTGGGGCAGACTAATGAAAAACTGTTTTTT. As protein: CASSLGQTNEKLFF.

This clone was found once. The chain combines TRBV7-8 with TRBJ2-2; 8 nucleotides match TRBD1. V gave up 5 bases and J gave up 7 bases; unmatched junction bases: 12. From germline, CDR1 is SGHVS and CDR2 FQNEAQ. This CDR3 region has 16 residues. CDR3 region: CASSVLITGGNGELFF. In DNA form, the CDR3 reads TGTGCCAGCAGCGTACTAATAACAGGGGGGAACGGGGAGCTGTTTTTT.